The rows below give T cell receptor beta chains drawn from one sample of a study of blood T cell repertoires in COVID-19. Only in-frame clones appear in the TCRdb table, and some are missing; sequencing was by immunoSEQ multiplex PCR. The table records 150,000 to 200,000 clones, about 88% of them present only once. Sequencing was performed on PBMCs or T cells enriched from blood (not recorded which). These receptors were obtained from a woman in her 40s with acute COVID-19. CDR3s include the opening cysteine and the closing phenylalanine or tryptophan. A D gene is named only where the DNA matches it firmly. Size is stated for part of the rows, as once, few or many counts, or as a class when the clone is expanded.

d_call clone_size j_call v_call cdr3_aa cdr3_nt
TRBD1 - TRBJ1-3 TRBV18 CASSPGQLASGNTIYF TGTGCCAGCTCACCGGGACAGCTCGCCTCTGGAAACACCATATATTTT
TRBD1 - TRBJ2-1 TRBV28 CASSTPGTALVEQFF TGTGCCAGCAGCACTCCCGGGACAGCTTTAGTTGAGCAGTTCTTC
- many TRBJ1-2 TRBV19 CASREQGWNYGYTF TGTGCCAGTAGGGAACAGGGTTGGAACTATGGCTACACCTTC
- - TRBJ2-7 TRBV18 CASSPPMGPSEQYF TGTGCCAGCTCACCCCCAATGGGGCCTAGCGAGCAGTACTTC
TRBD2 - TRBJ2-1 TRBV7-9 CASSFSGGPAINEQFF TGTGCCAGCAGCTTCAGCGGGGGGCCGGCCATAAATGAGCAGTTCTTC
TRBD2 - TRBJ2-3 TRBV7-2 CASSLAGGSGTDTQYF TGTGCCAGCAGCTTAGCGGGGGGGTCCGGCACAGATACGCAGTATTTT
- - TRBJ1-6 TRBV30 CAASYRRANNSPLHF TGTGCCGCCTCATATAGGAGGGCCAATAATTCACCCCTCCACTTT
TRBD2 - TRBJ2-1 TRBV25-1 CASSELSASGYNEQFF TGTGCCAGCAGTGAATTATCGGCTAGCGGCTACAATGAGCAGTTCTTC
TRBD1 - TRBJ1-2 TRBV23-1 CASSQSLTQGVKGYTF TGCGCCAGCAGTCAATCGCTGACGCAGGGGGTTAAAGGCTACACCTTC
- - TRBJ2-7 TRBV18 CASSPLYRDEQYF TGTGCCAGCTCACCGCTATACAGGGACGAGCAGTACTTC
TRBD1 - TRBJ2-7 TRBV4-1 CASSQDQGQGYSYEQYF TGCGCCAGCAGCCAAGACCAAGGACAGGGATACTCCTACGAGCAGTACTTC
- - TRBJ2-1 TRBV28 CASSSEDSRYNEQFF TGTGCCAGCAGTTCCGAGGACAGCCGCTACAATGAGCAGTTCTTC
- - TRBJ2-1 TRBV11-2 CASSLERAVEQFF TGTGCCAGCAGCTTAGAGCGGGCTGTAGAGCAGTTCTTC
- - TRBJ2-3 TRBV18 CASSPFTTDTQYF TGTGCCAGCTCACCATTTACTACAGATACGCAGTATTTT
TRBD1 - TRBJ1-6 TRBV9 CASSVGGQGNNSPLHF TGTGCCAGCAGCGTAGGAGGACAGGGCAATAATTCACCCCTCCACTTT
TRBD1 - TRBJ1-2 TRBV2 CASTPGQGYGYTF TGTGCCAGCACCCCGGGACAGGGCTATGGCTACACCTTC
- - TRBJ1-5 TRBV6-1 CASSDLARAQPQHF TGTGCCAGCAGTGACCTGGCGAGGGCTCAGCCCCAGCATTTT
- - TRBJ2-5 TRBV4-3 CASSRTAGQETQYF TGCGCCAGCAGCCGGACAGCGGGACAAGAGACCCAGTACTTC
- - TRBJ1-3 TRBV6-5 CASSYSGSSGNTIYF TGTGCCAGCAGTTACTCGGGGAGCTCTGGAAACACCATATATTTT
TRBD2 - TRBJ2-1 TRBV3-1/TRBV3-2 CASSRVSGRANEQFF TGTGCCAGCAGTCGCGTCAGCGGGAGGGCCAATGAGCAGTTCTTC
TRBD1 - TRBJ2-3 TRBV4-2 CASSLSYLQGASDTQYF TGTGCCAGCAGCCTCAGCTATCTCCAGGGGGCATCAGATACGCAGTATTTT
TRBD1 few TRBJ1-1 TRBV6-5 CASSLNRGRGTEAFF TGTGCCAGCAGTTTAAACAGGGGGAGGGGCACTGAAGCTTTCTTT
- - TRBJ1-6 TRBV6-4 CASSDSSRGALFNSPLHF TGTGCCAGCAGTGACTCGAGTAGGGGCGCACTTTTTAATTCACCCCTCCACTTT
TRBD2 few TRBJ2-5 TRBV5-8 CASSAQAGAMTQYF TGTGCCAGCAGCGCTCAAGCGGGGGCGATGACCCAGTACTTC
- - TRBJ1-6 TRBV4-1 CASSQVPEKAGYSPLHF TGCGCCAGCAGCCAAGTGCCCGAAAAGGCAGGGTATTCACCCCTCCACTTT
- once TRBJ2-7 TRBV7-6 CASSLVAESYEQYF TGTGCCAGCAGCTTAGTGGCGGAATCCTACGAGCAGTACTTC
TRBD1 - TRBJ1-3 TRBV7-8 CASSLGVGTGLSGNTIYF TGTGCCAGCAGCTTAGGCGTCGGGACAGGGCTCTCTGGAAACACCATATATTTT
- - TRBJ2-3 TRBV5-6 CASIGENTDTQYF TGTGCCAGCATCGGGGAGAACACAGATACGCAGTATTTT
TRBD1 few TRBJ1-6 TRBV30 CAWSGDRVGSYNSPLHF TGTGCCTGGAGTGGGGACAGGGTCGGCTCCTATAATTCACCCCTCCACTTT
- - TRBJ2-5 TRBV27 CASSQQTGVETQYF TGTGCCAGCAGTCAACAAACGGGGGTTGAGACCCAGTACTTC
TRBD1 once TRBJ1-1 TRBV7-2 CASSPTRQGATEAFF TGTGCCAGCAGCCCTACCCGACAGGGGGCGACTGAAGCTTTCTTT
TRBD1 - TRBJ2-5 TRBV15 CATSRGQGTPQETQYF TGTGCCACCAGCAGGGGACAGGGGACGCCCCAAGAGACCCAGTACTTC
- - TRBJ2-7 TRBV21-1 CASSIRGTSAYEQYF TGTGCCAGCAGCATTAGGGGGACTAGCGCCTACGAGCAGTACTTC
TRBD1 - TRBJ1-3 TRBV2 CASSGDSSGNTIYF TGTGCCAGCAGTGGGGACAGCTCTGGAAACACCATATATTTT
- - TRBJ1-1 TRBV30 CAWSPRGAEAFF TGTGCCTGGAGTCCCAGGGGCGCTGAAGCTTTCTTT
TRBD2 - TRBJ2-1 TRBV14 CASSPRGLAGYNEQFF TGTGCCAGCAGTCCGAGGGGACTAGCGGGATACAATGAGCAGTTCTTC
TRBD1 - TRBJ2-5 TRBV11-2 CASSWTGTQYF TGTGCCAGCAGCTGGACAGGGACCCAGTACTTC
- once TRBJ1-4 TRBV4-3 CASSPARALDEKLFF TGCGCCAGCAGCCCGGCCAGAGCTCTAGATGAAAAACTGTTTTTT
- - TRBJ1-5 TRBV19 CASSWEMMGNQPQHF TGTGCCAGTAGTTGGGAGATGATGGGCAATCAGCCCCAGCATTTT
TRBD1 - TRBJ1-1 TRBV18 CASSPLQGADTEAFF TGTGCCAGCTCACCCCTACAGGGGGCGGACACTGAAGCTTTCTTT
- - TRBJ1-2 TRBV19 CASTFGRGNGYTF TGTGCCAGTACCTTTGGGCGGGGGAATGGCTACACCTTC
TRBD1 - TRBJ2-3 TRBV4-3 CASSQDPQGVSFGDTQYF TGCGCCAGCAGCCAAGATCCGCAGGGGGTGTCGTTCGGCGATACGCAGTATTTT
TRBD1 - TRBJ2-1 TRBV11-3 CASSARGQGYNEQFF TGTGCCAGCAGCGCGAGGGGACAGGGGTACAATGAGCAGTTCTTC
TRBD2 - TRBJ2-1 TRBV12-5 CASGLVLAGNEQFF TGTGCTAGTGGTTTGGTCCTAGCGGGTAATGAGCAGTTCTTC
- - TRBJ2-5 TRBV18 CASSPVRGPDETQYF TGTGCCAGCTCACCAGTAAGGGGCCCTGATGAGACCCAGTACTTC
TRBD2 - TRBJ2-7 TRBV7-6 CASSSEAGGVIGEQYF TGTGCCAGCAGCTCGGAAGCGGGGGGGGTTATCGGAGAGCAGTACTTC
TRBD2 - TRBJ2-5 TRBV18 CASSPQGLWGRETQYF TGTGCCAGCTCACCTCAGGGACTATGGGGCCGAGAGACCCAGTACTTC
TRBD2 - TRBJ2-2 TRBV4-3 CASSQETSGRRNTGELFF TGCGCCAGCAGCCAAGAGACTAGCGGGAGGAGAAACACCGGGGAGCTGTTTTTT
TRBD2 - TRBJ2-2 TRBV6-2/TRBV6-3 CASSYSRLAGLDTGELFF TGTGCCAGCAGTTACTCCCGACTAGCGGGATTGGACACCGGGGAGCTGTTTTTT
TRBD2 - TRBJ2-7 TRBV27 CASTQDSGGIYEQYF TGTGCCAGCACCCAGGATAGCGGGGGGATCTACGAGCAGTACTTC
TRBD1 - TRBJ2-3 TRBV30 CASAGTGGGADTQYF TGTGCCTCTGCAGGGACAGGGGGCGGGGCAGATACGCAGTATTTT
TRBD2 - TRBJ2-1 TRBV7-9 CASSLPGLAGGAGGEQFF TGTGCCAGCAGCTTACCCGGACTAGCGGGAGGAGCTGGCGGTGAGCAGTTCTTC
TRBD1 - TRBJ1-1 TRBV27 CASSLQGKETEAFF TGTGCCAGCAGTCTACAGGGGAAAGAGACAGAAGCTTTCTTT
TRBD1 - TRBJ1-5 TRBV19 CASSIQFTGQGGDQPQHF TGTGCCAGTAGTATTCAATTCACGGGACAGGGAGGAGATCAGCCCCAGCATTTT
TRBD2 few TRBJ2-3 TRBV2 CASSGGGASTDTQYF TGTGCCAGCAGTGGCGGGGGGGCCTCCACAGATACGCAGTATTTT
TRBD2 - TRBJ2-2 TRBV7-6 CASSLVPLLAGADGELFF TGTGCCAGCAGCTTAGTCCCCTTACTAGCGGGAGCGGACGGGGAGCTGTTTTTT
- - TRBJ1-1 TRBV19 CASSIARTAEAFF TGTGCCAGTAGTATAGCAAGGACAGCTGAAGCTTTCTTT
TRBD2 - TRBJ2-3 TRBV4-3 CASSSTNSRRTSSYTDTQYF TGCGCCAGCAGCTCCACGAATTCCAGAAGGACTAGCTCGTACACAGATACGCAGTATTTT
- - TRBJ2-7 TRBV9 CASSRGTTYEQYF TGTGCCAGCAGCAGGGGGACCACCTACGAGCAGTACTTC